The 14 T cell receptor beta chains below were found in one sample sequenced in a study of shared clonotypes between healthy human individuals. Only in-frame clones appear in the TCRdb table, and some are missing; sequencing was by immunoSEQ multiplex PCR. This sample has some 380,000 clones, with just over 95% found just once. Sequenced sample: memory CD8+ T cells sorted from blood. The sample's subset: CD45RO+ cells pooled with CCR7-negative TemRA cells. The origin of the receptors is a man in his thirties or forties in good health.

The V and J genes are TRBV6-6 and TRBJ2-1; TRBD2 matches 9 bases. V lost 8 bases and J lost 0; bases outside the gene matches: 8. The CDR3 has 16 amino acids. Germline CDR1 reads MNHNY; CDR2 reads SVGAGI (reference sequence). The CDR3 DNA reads TGTGCCAGCGAGATGCGGGAGGGGCGCTCCTACAATGAGCAGTTCTTC. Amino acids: CASEMREGRSYNEQFF.

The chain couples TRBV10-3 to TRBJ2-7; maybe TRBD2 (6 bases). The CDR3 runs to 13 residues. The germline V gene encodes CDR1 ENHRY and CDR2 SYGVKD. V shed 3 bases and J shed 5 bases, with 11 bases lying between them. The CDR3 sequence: CAISETGSDEQYF. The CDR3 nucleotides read TGTGCCATCAGTGAAACCGGGAGCGACGAGCAGTACTTC.

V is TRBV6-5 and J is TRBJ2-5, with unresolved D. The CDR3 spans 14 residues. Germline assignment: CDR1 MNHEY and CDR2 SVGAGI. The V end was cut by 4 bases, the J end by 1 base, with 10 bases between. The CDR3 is CASSSADFQETQYF. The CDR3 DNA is TGTGCCAGCAGTTCCGCCGATTTCCAAGAGACCCAGTACTTC.

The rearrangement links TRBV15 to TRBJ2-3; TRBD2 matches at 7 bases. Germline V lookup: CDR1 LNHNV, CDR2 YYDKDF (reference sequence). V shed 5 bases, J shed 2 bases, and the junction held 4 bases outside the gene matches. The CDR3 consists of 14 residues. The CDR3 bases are TGTGCCACCAGCGGTGGGAGGGCCACAGATACGCAGTATTTT. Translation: CATSGGRATDTQYF.

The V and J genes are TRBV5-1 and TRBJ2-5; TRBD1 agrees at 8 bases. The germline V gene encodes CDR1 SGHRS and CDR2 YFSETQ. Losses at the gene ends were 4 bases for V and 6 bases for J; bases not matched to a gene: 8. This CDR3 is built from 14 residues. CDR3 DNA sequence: TGCGCCAGCAGCGACGACAGGGGAGGAAAGACCCAGTACTTC. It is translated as CASSDDRGGKTQYF.

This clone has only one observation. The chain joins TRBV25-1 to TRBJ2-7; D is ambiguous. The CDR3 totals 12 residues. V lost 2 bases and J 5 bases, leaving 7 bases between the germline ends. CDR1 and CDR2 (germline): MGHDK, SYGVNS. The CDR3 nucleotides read TGTGCCAGCAGTGAAGGGCAGGACGAGCAGTACTTC. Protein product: CASSEGQDEQYF.

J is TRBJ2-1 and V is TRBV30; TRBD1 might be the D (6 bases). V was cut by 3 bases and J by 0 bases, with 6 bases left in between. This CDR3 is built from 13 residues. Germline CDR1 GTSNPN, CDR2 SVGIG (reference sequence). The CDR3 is CAWRDSSYNEQFF. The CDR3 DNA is TGTGCCTGGAGGGACAGCTCCTACAATGAGCAGTTCTTC.

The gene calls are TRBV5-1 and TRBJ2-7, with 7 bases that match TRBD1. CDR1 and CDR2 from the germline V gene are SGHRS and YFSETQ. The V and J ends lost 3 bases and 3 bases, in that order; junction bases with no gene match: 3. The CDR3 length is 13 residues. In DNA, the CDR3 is TGCGCCAGCAGCTCGGACAGGCTCTACGAGCAGTACTTC. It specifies CASSSDRLYEQYF.

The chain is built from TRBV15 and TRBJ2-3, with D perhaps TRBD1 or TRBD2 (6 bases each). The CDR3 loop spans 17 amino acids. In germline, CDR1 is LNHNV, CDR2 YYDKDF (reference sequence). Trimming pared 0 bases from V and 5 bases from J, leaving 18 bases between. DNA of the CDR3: TGTGCCACCAGCAGAGATAGGGGGAGGCAGGGATTAGATACGCAGTATTTT. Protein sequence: CATSRDRGRQGLDTQYF.

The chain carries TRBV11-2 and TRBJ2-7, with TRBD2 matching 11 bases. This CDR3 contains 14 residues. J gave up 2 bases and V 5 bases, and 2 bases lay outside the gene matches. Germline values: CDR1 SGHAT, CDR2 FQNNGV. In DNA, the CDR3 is TGTGCCAGCAGCGGTAGCGGGAGGGCCTACGAGCAGTACTTC. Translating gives CASSGSGRAYEQYF.

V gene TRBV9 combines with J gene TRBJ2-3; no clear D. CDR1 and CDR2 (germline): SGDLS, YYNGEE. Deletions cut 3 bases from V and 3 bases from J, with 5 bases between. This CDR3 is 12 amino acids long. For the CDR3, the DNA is TGTGCCAGCAGCGCTGGGACAGATACGCAGTATTTT. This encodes CASSAGTDTQYF.

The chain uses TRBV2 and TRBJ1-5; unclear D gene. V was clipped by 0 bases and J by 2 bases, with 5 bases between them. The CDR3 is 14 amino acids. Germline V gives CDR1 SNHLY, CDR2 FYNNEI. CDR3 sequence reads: CASSEAQGNQPQHF. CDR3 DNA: TGTGCCAGCAGTGAAGCGCAGGGCAATCAGCCCCAGCATTTT.

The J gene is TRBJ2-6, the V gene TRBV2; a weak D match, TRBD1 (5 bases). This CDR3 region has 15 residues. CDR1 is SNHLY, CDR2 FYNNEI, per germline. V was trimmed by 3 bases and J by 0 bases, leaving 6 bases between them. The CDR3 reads CASSDTGSGANVLTF. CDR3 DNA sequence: TGTGCCAGCAGTGATACAGGCTCTGGGGCCAACGTCCTGACTTTC.

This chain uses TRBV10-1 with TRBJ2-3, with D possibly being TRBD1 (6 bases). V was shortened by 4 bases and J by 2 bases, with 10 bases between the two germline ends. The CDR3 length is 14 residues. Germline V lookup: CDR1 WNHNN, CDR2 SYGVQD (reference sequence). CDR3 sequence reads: CASSGQDFTDTQYF. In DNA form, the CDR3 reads TGCGCCAGCAGTGGACAGGATTTCACAGATACGCAGTATTTT.